One and the same sample provided the 27 T cell receptor beta chains below, sequenced in a study of T-cell reconstitution after alpha-beta-depleted transplantation in children. This sample's TCRbeta library carried unique molecular identifier barcodes. One entry per CDR3 protein, called by TCRdb with MiXCR from the PCR reads. The sample lists approximately 420,000 distinct CDR3 sequences, about a tenth occurring once. This specimen was PBMCs from the stem cell graft donor, taken from the stem cell graft. The receptors originated from a human donor who donated a stem cell graft to a child with acute myeloid leukemia.

The chain is built from TRBV12-3 or TRBV12-4 and TRBJ2-5; possible D gene TRBD2, 5 bases. The CDR3 has 14 amino acids. V was clipped by 7 bases and J by 5 bases, with 17 bases between them. Here the CDR3 reads CASTSAAIGETQYF. DNA of the CDR3: TGTGCCAGCACCTCAGCGGCAATTGGGGAGACCCAGTACTTC.

This clonotype was seen more than once but under ten times. This chain joins TRBV13 and TRBJ1-3, with no clear D. V shed 1 base and J shed 2 bases, with 6 bases lying between them. This CDR3 has 14 amino acids. Germline assignment: CDR1 PRHDT and CDR2 FYEKMQ (reference sequence). CDR3 loop: CASSLAGPGNTIYF. CDR3 in DNA: TGTGCCAGCAGCTTAGCAGGACCTGGAAACACCATATATTTT.

The genes are TRBV4-1 and TRBJ1-5, with no clear D. CDR1 and CDR2 from the germline V gene are MGHRA and YSYEKL. Trimming removed 1 base from V and 0 bases from J, with 4 bases in between. This CDR3 is 14 amino acids long. The CDR3 region is CASSQVRSNQPQHF. In nucleotides, the CDR3 is TGCGCCAGCAGCCAAGTACGTAGCAATCAGCCCCAGCATTTT.

This clonotype has just a few counts. This chain uses TRBV27 with TRBJ2-3, with TRBD2 matching over 9 bases. The CDR3 runs to 16 residues. V was pared by 7 bases and J by 5 bases, with 13 bases of the junction left unmatched. Germline CDR1 and CDR2: MNHEY and SMNVEV (reference sequence). Here the CDR3 DNA reads TGTGCCAGCAAGGGGCAGGCGGGAGGGCGTGTAGATACGCAGTATTTT. Protein sequence: CASKGQAGGRVDTQYF.

This clonotype was seen more than once but under ten times. The chain employs TRBV9 and TRBJ2-3, with 9 bases aligning to TRBD2. With V trimmed by 0 bases and J by 4 bases, 12 bases remained unmatched. The CDR3 runs 18 residues. Germline-derived CDR1 and CDR2 are SGDLS and YYNGEE. CDR3 in amino acids: CASSVAPTPRGGPDTQYF. As DNA, the CDR3 is TGTGCCAGCAGCGTAGCCCCCACTCCGCGGGGGGGCCCAGATACGCAGTATTTT.

This clonotype has more than one count but fewer than ten. This chain uses TRBV7-2 with TRBJ2-1; a possible D gene is TRBD2 (5 bases). The CDR3 length is 15 residues. Per germline, CDR1 SGHTA and CDR2 FQGNSA. V was shortened by 5 bases and J by 0 bases, with 11 bases between the two germline ends. CDR3 protein: CASSLERSSYNEQFF. As DNA, the CDR3 is TGTGCCAGCAGCCTCGAGCGGAGCTCCTACAATGAGCAGTTCTTC.

This clonotype turned up a few times. This rearrangement joins TRBV3-1 to TRBJ1-2; tentative D call: TRBD1 (5 bases). Between the trimmed V and J ends, which lost 1 base and 1 base, there was a span of 7 bases. The CDR3 consists of 14 residues. Germline CDR1 and CDR2: LGHDT and YNNKEL (reference sequence). The CDR3, as DNA: TGTGCCAGCAGCCAAGGACAGAATAACTATGGCTACACCTTC. It is translated as CASSQGQNNYGYTF.

The chain joins TRBV6-1 to TRBJ2-7; 7 nucleotides match TRBD2. CDR3 size: 15 residues. The ends lost 5 bases at V and 3 bases at J; junction bases unmatched: 10. CDR1 and CDR2 (germline): MNHNS, SASEGT. In nucleotides, the CDR3 is TGTGCCAGCAGTCAACTAGCGCGGGTTAACTACGAGCAGTACGTC. Translating it yields CASSQLARVNYEQYV.

This clonotype was counted a few times. The V and J genes are TRBV30 and TRBJ2-2, with 7 bases aligning to TRBD1. The CDR3 loop spans 13 amino acids. V gave up 3 bases and J gave up 4 bases; unmatched junction bases: 2. From germline, CDR1 is GTSNPN and CDR2 SVGIG (reference sequence). The CDR3 reads CAWRWTGTGELFF. CDR3 bases: TGTGCCTGGAGGTGGACAGGCACCGGGGAGCTGTTTTTT.

The chain links TRBV29-1 to TRBJ2-3, with TRBD1 identical over 10 bases. V trimming: 3 bases; J trimming: 4 bases; junction bases outside the gene matches: 4. The length of the CDR3 is 14 residues. Looked up from germline, CDR1 is SQVTM and CDR2 is ANQGSEA. CDR3 sequence (DNA): TGCAGCGTTGAGGGTGGGACAGGGGCAGATACGCAGTATTTT. Protein sequence: CSVEGGTGADTQYF.

The sample holds many counts of this clonotype. The chain recombines TRBV7-9 with TRBJ2-5; TRBD1 might be the D (5 bases). Trimming shortened V by 4 bases and J by 0 bases, and 9 bases separated the two germline ends. From germline, CDR1 is SEHNR and CDR2 FQNEAQ (reference sequence). The CDR3 extends over 14 amino acids. CDR3 region: CASSSDINQETQYF. In DNA form, the CDR3 reads TGTGCCAGCAGCTCGGACATTAACCAAGAGACCCAGTACTTC.

J is TRBJ2-1 and V is TRBV11-2; no definite D call. Per the germline V gene, CDR1 is SGHAT and CDR2 is FQNNGV. Trimming shortened V by 5 bases and J by 3 bases, and 8 bases separated the two germline ends. The CDR3 is 13 residues long. The CDR3 sequence is CASSPEHYNEQFF. DNA of the CDR3: TGTGCCAGCAGCCCAGAACACTACAATGAGCAGTTCTTC. Full variable domain (rest looked up from reference TRBV11-2 and TRBJ2-1): EAGVAQSPRYKIIEKRQSVAFWCNPISGHATLYWYQQILGQGPKLLIQFQNNGVVDDSQLPKDRFSAERLKGVDSTLKIQPAKLEDSAVYLCASSPEHYNEQFFGPGTRLTVL.

This rearrangement joins TRBV12-3 or TRBV12-4 to TRBJ1-1; TRBD1 matches 12 bases. The CDR3 is made up of 14 amino acids. J was trimmed by 6 bases and V by 5 bases; bases with no gene match: 4. DNA for the CDR3: TGTGCCAGCAGTGGGACAGGGGGCGCCCCTGAAGCTTTCTTT. Its translation is CASSGTGGAPEAFF.

This clonotype occurred a few times. This sequence joins TRBV5-1 and TRBJ2-3; 7 nucleotides match TRBD1. The CDR3 length is 16 residues. V gave up 3 bases and J gave up 3 bases; unmatched junction bases: 10. Germline V gene sequence: CDR1 SGHRS, CDR2 YFSETQ. CDR3 nucleotides: TGCGCCAGCAGCTCGGATCGACAGGGTGGTACAGATACGCAGTATTTT. It specifies CASSSDRQGGTDTQYF.

J is TRBJ1-6 and V is TRBV7-3; perhaps TRBD1 as D (6 bases). Trimming removed 1 base from V and 7 bases from J, with 17 bases in between. CDR1 is SGHTA, CDR2 FQGTGA, per germline. This CDR3 region has 17 residues. The CDR3 DNA reads TGTGCCAGCAGCTTAAATCCGGGGGCGAGTGTGAATTCACCCCTCCACTTT. Translation: CASSLNPGASVNSPLHF.

This clonotype has just a few counts. The chain uses TRBV12-3 or TRBV12-4 and TRBJ1-4; 11 bases match TRBD1. The CDR3 consists of 15 residues. V shed 6 bases and J 5 bases; nucleotides not matched to a gene: 5. The CDR3 loop is CASSFRDRGNEKLFF. DNA for the CDR3: TGTGCCAGCAGCTTCCGGGACAGGGGGAATGAAAAACTGTTTTTT.

The V and J genes are TRBV3-1 and TRBJ2-7; the match to TRBD1 covers 8 bases. Germline-derived CDR1 and CDR2 are LGHDT and YNNKEL (reference sequence). The CDR3 is 15 amino acids. Trimming cost V 4 bases and J 2 bases; bases outside gene matches: 7. CDR3: CASSPGQGSAYEQYV. The CDR3 DNA is TGTGCCAGCAGCCCCGGACAGGGTAGCGCCTACGAGCAGTACGTC.

This clonotype was found a few times. V usage is TRBV15 and J usage is TRBJ2-1; D possibly corresponds to TRBD1 (6 bases). Germline loops: CDR1 LNHNV, CDR2 YYDKDF (reference sequence). The ends were cut back, 1 base at V and 8 bases at J, with 12 bases in the middle. The CDR3 has 14 residues. CDR3 coding DNA: TGTGCCACCAGCAGAGTAACAGGGTCCGATGAGCAGTTCTTC. Its protein product is CATSRVTGSDEQFF.

V gene TRBV10-3 combines with J gene TRBJ2-1; D is ambiguous. Germline loops: CDR1 ENHRY, CDR2 SYGVKD. V shed 2 bases and J shed 9 bases, with 14 bases lying between them. There are 14 residues in the CDR3. The CDR3 loop is CAISEGSGMGEQFF. CDR3 DNA sequence: TGTGCCATCAGTGAGGGTAGTGGGATGGGTGAGCAGTTCTTC.

This clonotype was observed a single time. The V gene is TRBV4-3, the J gene TRBJ2-5; possibly TRBD2 for D (6 bases). Germline V CDR1 and CDR2: LGHNA, YSLEER. The CDR3 covers 17 residues. V lost 0 bases to trimming and J lost 5 bases, with 19 bases between them. CDR3 nucleotide sequence: TGCGCCAGCAGCCAAGAGGGGGGTCTTAGGCCGGGGGAGACCCAGTACTTC. The encoded protein is CASSQEGGLRPGETQYF.

This clonotype was detected many times. This chain uses TRBV10-2 with TRBJ2-1; TRBD2 matches at 14 bases. The CDR3 has 14 amino acids. V lost 10 bases to trimming and J lost 3 bases; unmatched junction nucleotides: 2. Germline lookup yields CDR1 WSHSY and CDR2 SAAADI. Here the CDR3 reads CATGLAGDYNEQFF. The CDR3 DNA sequence: TGCGCCACGGGACTAGCGGGAGACTACAATGAGCAGTTCTTC.

This clonotype was picked up many times. At one end, the junction sequence differs from germline, possibly due to a read error. This chain joins TRBV29-1 and TRBJ2-5; TRBD2 agrees at 9 bases. The CDR3 covers 13 residues. CDR1 is SQVTM, CDR2 ANQGSEA, per germline. The CDR3 DNA is TGCAGCGTTGATCTAGCGGGAATCCAGACCCAGAACTTC. Amino acids: CSVDLAGIQTQNF.

V usage is TRBV11-2 and J usage is TRBJ2-1; D is unclear. Trimming pared 1 base from V and 8 bases from J, leaving 6 bases between. This CDR3 spans 12 amino acids. CDR1 and CDR2 from the germline V gene are SGHAT and FQNNGV. The CDR3 region has the DNA TGTGCCAGCAGCTTAGCATGGGATGAGCAGTTCTTC. Amino acid sequence: CASSLAWDEQFF.

The V and J genes are TRBV5-6 and TRBJ1-2; D gene unclear. V shed 7 bases and J shed 4 bases, with 17 bases lying between them. Germline CDR1 reads SGHDT; CDR2 reads YYEEEE. The CDR3 consists of 14 residues. CDR3 protein: CASLLGRRAYGYTF. In DNA form, the CDR3 reads TGTGCCAGCCTCCTCGGACGGAGGGCCTATGGCTACACCTTC.

CDR3 DNA: TGCAGCGTTGCCGGGGAGGGTGAGCAGTTCTTC. It yields the protein CSVAGEGEQFF. The V gene is TRBV29-1, the J gene TRBJ2-1; TRBD2 agrees at 7 bases. V was clipped by 4 bases and J by 9 bases; unmatched bases: 3. CDR3 length: 11 amino acids. Per the germline V gene, CDR1 is SQVTM and CDR2 is ANQGSEA.

This clonotype was picked up a small number of times. CDR3 residues: CASSSSRRTHGNTIYF. The CDR3 nucleotides read TGTGCCAGCAGCTCCTCCCGACGGACCCATGGAAACACCATATATTTT. The genes are TRBV6-5 and TRBJ1-3; D unclear. The V gene lost 6 bases and the J gene lost 3 bases, with 18 bases spanning the gap. The CDR3 is 16 amino acids. CDR1 and CDR2 (germline): MNHEY, SVGAGI.

The table lists this clonotype with a few counts. In nucleotides, the CDR3 is TGCAGCGTTGCCGGGATGATCACAGATACGCAGTATTTT. This translates into CSVAGMITDTQYF. The gene calls are TRBV29-1 and TRBJ2-3; possible D gene TRBD2, 5 bases. V lost 4 bases and J lost 2, with 10 bases in between. This CDR3 is built from 13 residues. Germline V gives CDR1 SQVTM, CDR2 ANQGSEA.